The clone carrying this TCR beta chain was observed at least ten times. Its antigen is not identified. TCRdb called the 5' RACE reads again in MiXCR, with one record for every CDR3 protein. Here the sample spans about 120,000 distinct CDR3 sequences, approximately 14% being singletons. The CDR3 is 14 amino acids. With 3 bases removed from V and 3 bases from J, the gap between germline ends came to 9 bases. Germline V CDR1 and CDR2: SGHTA, FQGTGA. These data come from a study of CD8 T cells in ankylosing spondylitis. Findings and limits, study-wide: Relatively scarce in peripheral blood, disease-linked clones were CD8+.

This receptor was taken from a female donor with ankylosing spondylitis or in good health (not recorded which). Sequenced material: blood, either unsorted or a sorted T cell fraction (not recorded which). This sequence joins TRBV7-3 and TRBJ2-1; D call uncertain. The CDR3 region is CASSLATHYNEQFF. The DNA for the CDR3 is TGTGCCAGCAGCTTGGCGACTCACTACAATGAGCAGTTCTTC. Drawing the rest from reference TRBV7-3 and TRBJ2-1, the complete variable domain is GAGVSQTPSNKVTEKGKYVELRCDPISGHTALYWYRQSLGQGPEFLIYFQGTGAADDSGLPNDRFFAVRPEGSVSTLKIQRTERGDSAVYLCASSLATHYNEQFFGPGTRLTVL.